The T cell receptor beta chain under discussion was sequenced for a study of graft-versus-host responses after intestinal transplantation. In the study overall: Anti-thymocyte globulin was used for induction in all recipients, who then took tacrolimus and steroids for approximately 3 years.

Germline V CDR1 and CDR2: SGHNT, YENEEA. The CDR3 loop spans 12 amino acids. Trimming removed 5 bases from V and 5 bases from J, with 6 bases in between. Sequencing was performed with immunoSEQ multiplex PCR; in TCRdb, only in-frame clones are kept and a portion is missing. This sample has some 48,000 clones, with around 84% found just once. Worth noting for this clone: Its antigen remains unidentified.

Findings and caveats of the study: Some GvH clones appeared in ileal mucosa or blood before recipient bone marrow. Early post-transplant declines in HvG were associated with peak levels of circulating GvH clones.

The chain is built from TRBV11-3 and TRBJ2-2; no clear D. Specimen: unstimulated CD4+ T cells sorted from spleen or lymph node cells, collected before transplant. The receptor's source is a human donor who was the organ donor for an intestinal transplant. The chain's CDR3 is CASSPRTGELFF. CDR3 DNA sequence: TGTGCCAGCAGCCCCCGAACCGGGGAGCTGTTTTTT.